This T cell receptor (beta chain) was sequenced during a study of blood T cells in healthy people across ages. General study findings and limits: Long-lived and aged donors differed, with more naive CD4+ cells and higher diversity in the long-lived. Unsorted PBMC material precluded a definitive naive versus antigen-experienced comparison.

The table lists this clonotype with a few counts. Its matching antigen is unknown. CDR3 size: 14 residues. CDR1 and CDR2 from the germline V gene are MNHNY and SVGAGI (reference sequence). With 7 bases removed from V and 7 bases from J, the gap between germline ends came to 17 bases. Alongside a J-beta primer mix, a sample-barcoded 5' primer served in a second PCR lasting roughly 7 to 11 cycles. MiXCR, run by TCRdb on the 5' RACE reads, gives a single entry per CDR3 protein. Among 760,000 or so distinct CDR3 sequences listed, 20% to 30% were seen once. A further study also used this sample, focusing on T cells of mothers and their children.

This clonotype was sampled from a boy aged 5-17 years in good health. The sample consisted of blood. The rearrangement joins TRBV6-6 to TRBJ2-1; TRBD2 is a possible D gene (7 bases). This chain's CDR3 is CASTGGGPLNEQFF. DNA for the CDR3: TGTGCCAGCACTGGCGGGGGCCCTCTAAATGAGCAGTTCTTC.